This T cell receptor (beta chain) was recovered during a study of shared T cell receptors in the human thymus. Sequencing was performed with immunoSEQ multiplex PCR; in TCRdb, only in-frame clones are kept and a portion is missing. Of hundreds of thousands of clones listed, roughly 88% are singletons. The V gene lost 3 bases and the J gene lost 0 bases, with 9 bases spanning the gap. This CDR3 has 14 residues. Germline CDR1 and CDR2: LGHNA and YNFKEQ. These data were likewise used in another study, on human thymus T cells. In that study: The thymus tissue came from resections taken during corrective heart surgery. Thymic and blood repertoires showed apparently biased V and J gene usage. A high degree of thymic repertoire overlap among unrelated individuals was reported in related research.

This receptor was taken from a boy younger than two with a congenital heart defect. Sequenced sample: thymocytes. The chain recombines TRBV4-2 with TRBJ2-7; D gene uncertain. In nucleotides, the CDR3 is TGTGCCAGCAGCCAGGCCTTAAGCTCCTACGAGCAGTACTTC. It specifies CASSQALSSYEQYF.